What follows are 8 T cell receptor beta chains derived from one specimen sequenced in a study of OX40 agonist ivuxolimab in advanced cancers. Sequenced by immunoSEQ multiplex PCR; TCRdb stores in-frame clones only, minus some. The sample holds tens of thousands of clones; roughly 77% are singletons and the top ten take about 0.73%. Sequencing used CD4+ or CD8+ T cells sorted from blood, obtained in a trial of the OX40 agonist ivuxolimab. These receptors came from an adult with an advanced solid tumor such as melanoma, head and neck, liver or kidney cancer.

The table lists this clone with a few counts. This rearrangement joins TRBV5-1 to TRBJ2-5; 8 bases are a match to TRBD1. The CDR3 runs to 15 residues. Germline V gene sequence: CDR1 SGHRS, CDR2 YFSETQ. With 4 bases clipped from V and 0 bases from J, the junction kept 5 bases outside the gene matches. CDR3 coding DNA: TGCGCCAGCAGCGGAGGGACAGGCTACCAAGAGACCCAGTACTTC. Translating gives CASSGGTGYQETQYF.

The chain joins TRBV10-2 to TRBJ1-1; D perhaps matches TRBD1 (5 bases). Trimming left V 7 bases short and J 0 bases short, with 18 bases between. Germline CDR1 is WSHSY and CDR2 is SAAADI. This CDR3 contains 16 residues. This CDR3 reads CASKQGGRGLNTEAFF. The CDR3 DNA reads TGCGCCAGCAAGCAGGGTGGTAGAGGCCTGAACACTGAAGCTTTCTTT.

This clone was counted a few times. The rearrangement links TRBV9 to TRBJ2-3; TRBD1 or TRBD2 may be the D gene (6 bases each). The CDR3 loop spans 18 amino acids. V was shortened by 9 bases and J by 4 bases, with 30 bases between the two germline ends. Germline-derived CDR1 and CDR2 are SGDLS and YYNGEE. DNA of the CDR3: TGTGCCAACCCCGGGGGCTATCGGTGGGGCAGTCGCCCAGATACGCAGTATTTT. Amino acid sequence: CANPGGYRWGSRPDTQYF.

This clone was seen once. J is TRBJ2-7 and V is TRBV5-4; tentative D call: TRBD1 (6 bases). Trimming cost V 3 bases and J 9 bases, with 10 bases left between them. This CDR3 spans 11 amino acids. Germline V gene sequence: CDR1 SGHNT, CDR2 YYREEE (reference sequence). Here the CDR3 DNA reads TGTGCCAGCAGCTCGGGACACGGGCAGTACTTC. Amino acid sequence: CASSSGHGQYF.

This chain links TRBV5-1 with TRBJ2-1, with 13 bases that match TRBD2. The junction had 9 bases not matched to a gene; V was cut back by 0 bases and J by 6 bases. CDR1 and CDR2 (germline): SGHRS, YFSETQ. The CDR3 covers 18 residues. CDR3 loop: CASSLAGTSGDLSNEQFF. CDR3 coding DNA: TGCGCCAGCAGCTTGGCTGGGACTAGCGGGGATCTAAGCAATGAGCAGTTCTTC.

There are a few counts of this clone. This chain connects TRBV5-4 to TRBJ2-7; tentatively, D is TRBD1 (8 bases). The V end lost 5 bases, the J end lost 5 bases, and 14 bases lay between the germline ends. The CDR3 length is 13 residues. Germline loops: CDR1 SGHNT, CDR2 YYREEE (reference sequence). CDR3 in DNA: TGTGCCAGCAGTTGGACAGGGAGGGACGAGCAGTACTTC. Its translation: CASSWTGRDEQYF.

This chain connects TRBV9 to TRBJ2-5; D is undetermined. The CDR3 spans 11 residues. CDR1 is SGDLS and CDR2 is YYNGEE in the germline V gene. V lost 3 bases and J 2 bases, leaving 2 bases between the germline ends. The CDR3 bases are TGTGCCAGCAGCGCGCAAGAGACCCAGTACTTC. It codes for CASSAQETQYF.

The chain uses TRBV6-1 and TRBJ1-4, with D uncertain. This CDR3 contains 15 residues. V gave up 0 bases and J gave up 0 bases, with 5 bases separating them. Germline V gives CDR1 MNHNS, CDR2 SASEGT. CDR3 in DNA: TGTGCCAGCAGTGAAGCGGGTGCAACTAATGAAAAACTGTTTTTT. Amino acid sequence: CASSEAGATNEKLFF.